This is a list of T cell receptor beta chains from one sample in a study of immune cell composition in non-small cell lung cancer. Repertoires were generated with immunoSEQ multiplex PCR, while TCRdb's copy carries only in-frame clones and drops some. The sample includes about 3,000 clones, approximately 70% of them seen just once. Sequenced: non-adjacent lung tissue. The receptors here all came from a human donor with non-small cell lung cancer. Both conserved end residues are part of each CDR3. Each record gives: clone size, D gene, V gene, J gene, CDR3 protein, CDR3 DNA. The D gene is left open where the match is weak. Clone sizes are given selectively: once, few, many, or a class where the clone is expanded.

size: NA; D: NA; V: TRBV2; J: TRBJ1-5; CDR3: CASSVGSHPREFGNQPQHF; DNA: TGTGCCAGCAGTGTCGGTAGCCACCCCCGCGAGTTCGGCAATCAGCCCCAGCATTTT
size: NA; D: NA; V: TRBV28; J: TRBJ1-2; CDR3: CASSTNFRMYGYTF; DNA: TGTGCCAGCAGTACCAACTTCAGGATGTATGGCTACACCTTC
size: NA; D: TRBD2; V: TRBV6-1; J: TRBJ2-7; CDR3: CASSPPTSGVREQYF; DNA: TGTGCCAGCAGTCCTCCGACTAGCGGGGTGCGAGAGCAGTACTTC
size: NA; D: NA; V: TRBV4-3; J: TRBJ2-7; CDR3: CASSYDSSSYEQYF; DNA: TGCGCCAGCAGTTATGACTCAAGCTCCTACGAGCAGTACTTC
size: few; D: TRBD2; V: TRBV6-1; J: TRBJ2-7; CDR3: CASSDTSGADEQYF; DNA: TGTGCCAGCAGTGACACTAGCGGGGCGGACGAGCAGTACTTC
size: few; D: NA; V: TRBV5-4; J: TRBJ2-2; CDR3: CASSLAETGELFF; DNA: TGTGCCAGCAGCTTAGCGGAGACCGGGGAGCTGTTTTTT
size: NA; D: NA; V: TRBV29-1; J: TRBJ2-3; CDR3: CSVGRGTEGLTDTQYF; DNA: TGCAGCGTTGGTCGGGGAACCGAGGGATTGACAGATACGCAGTATTTT
size: NA; D: TRBD2; V: TRBV15; J: TRBJ2-7; CDR3: CATSANREVVHEQYF; DNA: TGTGCCACCAGCGCAAATCGGGAGGTAGTCCACGAGCAGTACTTC
size: NA; D: NA; V: TRBV7-5; J: TRBJ1-4; CDR3: CASRGQGLTNEKLFF; DNA: TGTGCCAGCAGGGGACAGGGCCTCACTAATGAAAAACTGTTTTTT
size: NA; D: NA; V: TRBV4-1; J: TRBJ1-3; CDR3: CASSQVGDTIYF; DNA: TGCGCCAGCAGCCAAGTCGGGGACACCATATATTTT
size: NA; D: TRBD1; V: TRBV12-5; J: TRBJ2-2; CDR3: CASGPRTGGELFF; DNA: TGTGCTAGTGGTCCCAGGACAGGTGGGGAGCTGTTTTTT
size: few; D: TRBD1; V: TRBV13; J: TRBJ2-1; CDR3: CASRMEAGTVPTSSYNEQFF; DNA: TGTGCCAGCAGGATGGAGGCCGGGACAGTCCCTACTAGCTCCTACAATGAGCAGTTCTTC
size: NA; D: NA; V: TRBV13; J: TRBJ1-2; CDR3: CASSRGQSVVTF; DNA: TGTGCCAGCAGCCGCGGACAGTCCGTAGTAACCTTC
size: NA; D: TRBD1; V: TRBV4-3; J: TRBJ2-1; CDR3: CASSQDWQGVPYNEQFF; DNA: TGCGCCAGCAGCCAAGATTGGCAGGGGGTACCCTACAATGAGCAGTTCTTC
size: NA; D: NA; V: TRBV2; J: TRBJ1-1; CDR3: CASSEDRFMNTEAFF; DNA: TGTGCCAGCAGTGAAGATAGATTCATGAACACTGAAGCTTTCTTT
size: NA; D: NA; V: TRBV5-4; J: TRBJ2-4; CDR3: CASSPGGRTAKNIQYF; DNA: TGTGCCAGCAGCCCTGGGGGCAGGACGGCCAAAAACATTCAGTACTTC
size: NA; D: NA; V: TRBV11-2; J: TRBJ2-6; CDR3: CASSLSDSGANVLTF; DNA: TGTGCCAGCAGCTTAAGCGACTCTGGGGCCAACGTCCTGACTTTC
size: NA; D: NA; V: TRBV27; J: TRBJ2-5; CDR3: CASSPHTSPETQYF; DNA: TGTGCCAGCAGTCCTCACACTAGCCCCGAGACCCAGTACTTC
size: NA; D: NA; V: TRBV6-1; J: TRBJ2-1; CDR3: CATAMGPHNEQFF; DNA: TGTGCCACCGCGATGGGCCCCCACAATGAGCAGTTCTTC
size: NA; D: NA; V: TRBV6-1; J: TRBJ1-1; CDR3: CASSEAEVKEAFF; DNA: TGTGCCAGCAGTGAAGCGGAGGTTAAGGAAGCTTTCTTT
size: NA; D: NA; V: TRBV6-1; J: TRBJ1-2; CDR3: CASRGYWTGGYTF; DNA: TGTGCCAGCAGGGGTTATTGGACTGGTGGCTACACCTTC
size: NA; D: NA; V: TRBV2; J: TRBJ2-5; CDR3: CASRDSNGGETQYF; DNA: TGTGCCAGCAGGGACTCCAACGGAGGAGAGACCCAGTACTTC
size: NA; D: NA; V: TRBV28; J: TRBJ1-6; CDR3: CASSTGTPYNSPLHF; DNA: TGTGCCAGCAGTACCGGGACACCGTATAATTCACCCCTCCACTTT
size: few; D: NA; V: TRBV18; J: TRBJ1-6; CDR3: CASSPIVIQGPIGDNSPLHF; DNA: TGTGCCAGCTCACCAATAGTCATACAGGGCCCTATCGGCGATAATTCACCCCTCCACTTT
size: NA; D: TRBD2; V: TRBV11-3; J: TRBJ2-1; CDR3: CASSHSQRGGNEQFF; DNA: TGTGCCAGCAGTCACTCTCAAAGGGGAGGGAATGAGCAGTTCTTC